This T cell receptor beta chain was sequenced during a study of T cells in Graves' hyperthyroidism and ophthalmopathy. Study findings and constraints: Most clonotypes that expanded in the thyroid above 0.001 also showed up in blood.

With 4 bases removed from V and 6 bases from J, the gap between germline ends came to 15 bases. Germline V gene lookup returns CDR1 MRHNA and CDR2 SNTAGT. The CDR3 is 14 amino acids. This clonotype was picked up many times. Its target is not known. The CDR3 regions of TCR beta were amplified from RNA transcripts. First-round RT-PCR of the TCR CDR3 relied on the HTBI primer set. One entry per CDR3 protein results from TCRdb running MiXCR on the multiplex PCR reads. The data show some 380,000 distinct CDR3 sequences, approximately 15% seen once. Together with thyroid ultrasound, orbital computed tomography, serum thyroxine and TRAb, clinical symptoms were used for diagnoses. The sample, blood from the first hyperthyroidism diagnosis, precedes any ophthalmopathy symptoms. This sample holds PBMCs from approximately 9 ml fresh peripheral blood.

The sequencing input was blood. The gene calls are TRBV6-4 and TRBJ1-1; no clear D gene. This receptor was identified in a man aged 25-45 years with Graves' hyperthyroidism that later progressed to Graves' ophthalmopathy. This CDR3 reads CASSVISRESEAFF. The CDR3 nucleotides read TGTGCCAGCAGTGTTATATCGCGGGAGTCTGAAGCTTTCTTT.